Following are 18 T cell receptor beta chains from one sample sequenced in a study of sequential checkpoint blockade in melanoma. Treatment here: randomized to nivolumab then ipilimumab (arm A) or the reverse (arm B). Measured with immunoSEQ multiplex PCR; TCRdb has only the in-frame clones, and not every one. This sample has several thousand clones, with about 59% found just once. The sequences come from CD8+ T cells sorted from blood (inferred from file names), collected from a patient given nivolumab and ipilimumab in sequence. The receptors stem from a human donor with melanoma.

This clone appeared a few times. This chain links TRBV18 with TRBJ2-7, with TRBD1 matching over 7 bases. Unmatched junction bases numbered 10, after V lost 8 bases and J lost 3 bases. CDR1 is KGHSH and CDR2 is LQKENI in the germline V gene. The CDR3 totals 14 residues. CDR3 loop: CASAPTAGGYEQYF. The DNA of the CDR3 is TGTGCCAGCGCGCCGACTGCAGGGGGCTACGAGCAGTACTTC.

The chain employs TRBV9 and TRBJ2-7, with D possibly TRBD1 on 6 matching bases. The CDR3 has 15 residues. CDR1 SGDLS and CDR2 YYNGEE come from the germline V gene. V lost 2 bases, J lost 3 bases, and 15 bases lay in between. The CDR3 loop is CASSVYQQGNYEQYF. The DNA for the CDR3 is TGTGCCAGCAGCGTGTACCAACAGGGAAACTACGAGCAGTACTTC.

V and J are TRBV29-1 and TRBJ2-1; TRBD2 matches at 8 bases. Germline V gene lookup returns CDR1 SQVTM and CDR2 ANQGSEA. V lost 6 bases and J lost 9; bases outside the gene matches: 7. CDR3 length: 12 amino acids. The chain's CDR3 is CSVDGGVAEQFF. CDR3 bases: TGCAGCGTGGACGGGGGGGTGGCTGAGCAGTTCTTC.

This clone is a singleton in its sample. The chain couples TRBV6-5 to TRBJ2-7; D perhaps matches TRBD1 (5 bases). Germline CDR1 is MNHEY and CDR2 is SVGAGI. V lost 6 bases to trimming and J lost 3 bases, with 15 bases between them. The CDR3 contains 14 residues. The CDR3 nucleotides read TGTGCCAGCAGGGTAGACAGCACGTTCTACGAGCAGTACTTC. Protein product: CASRVDSTFYEQYF.

This clone has more than one count but fewer than ten. Only one base separates this from a far larger clonotype, so it likely reflects a read error. Other nucleotide sequences from this sample produce the same CDR3. J is TRBJ2-1 and V is TRBV14; maybe TRBD1 (6 bases). The CDR3 extends over 16 amino acids. The ends were cut back, 1 base at V and 5 bases at J, with 15 bases in the middle. Germline V lookup: CDR1 SGHDN, CDR2 FVKESK. CDR3 protein: CASSQVPGQGDNEQFF. The CDR3 DNA follows: TGTGCCAGCAGCCAAGTTCCGGGACAAGGAGACAATGAGCAGTTCTTC.

V gene TRBV5-8 combines with J gene TRBJ1-4; D gene ambiguous. The CDR3 covers 15 residues. Germline V lookup: CDR1 SGHTS, CDR2 YDEGEE. Trimming shortened V by 2 bases and J by 4 bases, and 12 bases separated the two germline ends. For the CDR3, the DNA is TGTGCCAGCAGCTTAGTGGCAGGCCTTAATGAAAAACTGTTTTTT. Its protein is CASSLVAGLNEKLFF.

This chain uses TRBV5-1 with TRBJ2-3; TRBD2 agrees at 8 bases. The ends lost 0 bases at V and 5 bases at J; junction bases unmatched: 5. Germline CDR1 SGHRS, CDR2 YFSETQ. The CDR3 consists of 15 residues. DNA for the CDR3: TGCGCCAGCAGCTTGGCCGGGGGGGCTGGAGATACGCAGTATTTT. The encoded protein is CASSLAGGAGDTQYF.

This chain joins TRBV1 and TRBJ1-4. TRBV1 is noted as a pseudogene. The CDR3 consists of 12 residues. CDR3 in amino acids: CTSSQVGGWLFF. CDR3 sequence (DNA): TGCACCAGCAGCCAAGTCGGGGGGTGGCTGTTTTTT.

The V call is TRBV5-3, the J call TRBJ1-5; possibly TRBD1 for D (5 bases). TRBV5-3 counts as an open reading frame of uncertain function. CDR3 length equals 15 residues. V was cut by 8 bases and J by 1 base, with 16 bases left in between. CDR3 sequence (DNA): TGTGCCAGCAGCCTCCAGGGTTTCAGCAATCAGCCCCAGCATTTT. Translation gives CASSLQGFSNQPQHF.

The table lists this clone with a few counts. The gene calls are TRBV7-9 and TRBJ2-5; 8 nucleotides agree with TRBD1. The CDR3 totals 14 residues. The J segment lost 3 bases and the V segment lost 8 bases, leaving 8 bases of the junction unmatched. The germline CDR1 and CDR2 sequences are SEHNR and FQNEAQ (reference sequence). The CDR3 DNA reads as TGTGCCAGCCGGGCGGACAGGGTGAAAGAGACCCAGTACTTC. This codes for CASRADRVKETQYF.

The rearrangement links TRBV14 to TRBJ2-7, with D possibly being TRBD1 (5 bases). CDR3 size: 14 residues. Looked up from germline, CDR1 is SGHDN and CDR2 is FVKESK. V lost 4 bases and J 0 bases, leaving 10 bases between the germline ends. The CDR3 nucleotides read TGTGCCAGCAGCCCAAGGGGTGCCTCCTACGAGCAGTACTTC. Protein: CASSPRGASYEQYF.

This clone is a singleton in its sample. V is TRBV6-5 and J is TRBJ1-1, with a tentative D call TRBD1 (5 bases). CDR1 and CDR2 from the germline V gene are MNHEY and SVGAGI. The CDR3 totals 15 residues. The germline V and J ends were trimmed by 6 bases and 5 bases, with 19 bases remaining between them. The CDR3 coding sequence is TGTGCCAGCAGCCTTGGGGTGTACGGGGGGACTGAAGCTTTCTTT. Translated: CASSLGVYGGTEAFF.

The genes are TRBV25-1 and TRBJ2-7, with D possibly being TRBD1 (5 bases). From germline, CDR1 is MGHDK and CDR2 SYGVNS. V lost 3 bases, J lost 3 bases, and 6 bases lay in between. CDR3 length: 12 amino acids. Here the CDR3 reads CASSDQGYEQYF. The CDR3, as DNA: TGTGCCAGCAGTGATCAGGGCTACGAGCAGTACTTC.

This sequence joins TRBV11-3 and TRBJ1-1; D perhaps matches TRBD1 (5 bases). This CDR3 contains 12 residues. Germline-derived CDR1 and CDR2 are SGHNT and YENEEA. V was shortened by 5 bases and J by 4 bases, with 8 bases between the two germline ends. Here the CDR3 reads CASSQGSTEAFF. The DNA for the CDR3 is TGTGCCAGCAGCCAGGGCAGCACTGAAGCTTTCTTT. Based on the CDR3 plus reference TRBV11-3 and TRBJ1-1, the full variable domain is EAGVVQSPRYKIIEKKQPVAFWCNPISGHNTLYWYLQNLGQGPELLIRYENEEAVDDSQLPKDRFSAERLKGVDSTLKIQPAELGDSAVYLCASSQGSTEAFFGQGTRLTVV.

This clone was detected only a few times. A far larger clone differs by one base, so this is likely a read error. Additional DNA sequences in this sample encode the identical CDR3. The J gene is TRBJ2-3, the V gene TRBV6-1; 7 positions agree with TRBD1. Germline CDR1 is MNHNS and CDR2 is SASEGT. The CDR3 consists of 14 residues. CDR3 region: CATAGTASTDTQYF. The CDR3 bases are TGTGCCACTGCCGGGACAGCTAGCACAGATACTCAGTATTTT.

The rearrangement joins TRBV4-1 to TRBJ1-2; 8 bases fit TRBD1. In germline, CDR1 is MGHRA, CDR2 YSYEKL. The CDR3 is 16 amino acids. V lost 2 bases to trimming and J lost 6 bases; unmatched junction nucleotides: 11. CDR3 in amino acids: CASSQIAGTGGHGYTF. The CDR3 DNA reads as TGCGCCAGCAGCCAAATTGCTGGGACAGGCGGGCATGGCTACACCTTC.

This clone was detected once. The chain is built from TRBV4-3 and TRBJ1-5; D not certain. This CDR3 region has 16 residues. The germline V gene has CDR1 LGHNA and CDR2 YSLEER. Trimming took off 0 bases at V and 5 bases at J, with 14 bases between the two ends. The CDR3 loop reads CASSQDCPPRDQPQHF. CDR3 bases: TGCGCCAGCAGCCAAGATTGCCCCCCCCGGGATCAGCCCCAGCATTTT.

The chain combines TRBV4-3 with TRBJ2-1; D unresolved. The germline V gene has CDR1 LGHNA and CDR2 YSLEER. V gave up 0 bases and J gave up 0 bases, with 15 bases separating them. CDR3 length equals 18 residues. The CDR3, as DNA: TGCGCCAGCAGCCAAGATCCGCGAGGTTTTAGCTCCTACAATGAGCAGTTCTTC. Its translation is CASSQDPRGFSSYNEQFF.